The present TCR beta chain was sequenced within a study of cytomegalovirus exposure and HLA in healthy donors. The PCR contained 60 Vbeta and 13 Jbeta primers. The protocol was immunoSEQ multiplex PCR, while the TCRdb copy is restricted to in-frame clones and leaves out a portion. The sample has roughly 90,000 clones; 65% to 90% are singletons. General observations from the study: A later analysis linked a missense variant in DCLRE1C to the trimming of TCR beta V and J genes. Three CMV-associated chains were confirmed in vitro to be specific for CMV antigens. As was reported, the HLA-A and HLA-B alleles of most subjects were accurately predicted from TCR beta sequences. Rates of TCR association differed by HLA locus in a later analysis, with DRB1 highest and HLA-C lowest.

On this clone: As yet, its antigen is unknown.

Germline CDR1 KGHSH, CDR2 LQKENI. The CDR3 consists of 18 residues. Trimming cost V 5 bases and J 2 bases; bases outside gene matches: 14. This TCR derives from a man aged 25-40 years in good health and CMV-seropositive. This chain joins TRBV18 and TRBJ2-3; TRBD2 agrees at 9 bases. Sequenced material: PBMCs. The CDR3: CASSETGQTSGNTDTQYF. The CDR3 DNA is TGTGCCAGCTCAGAAACTGGGCAGACTAGCGGCAACACAGATACGCAGTATTTT.